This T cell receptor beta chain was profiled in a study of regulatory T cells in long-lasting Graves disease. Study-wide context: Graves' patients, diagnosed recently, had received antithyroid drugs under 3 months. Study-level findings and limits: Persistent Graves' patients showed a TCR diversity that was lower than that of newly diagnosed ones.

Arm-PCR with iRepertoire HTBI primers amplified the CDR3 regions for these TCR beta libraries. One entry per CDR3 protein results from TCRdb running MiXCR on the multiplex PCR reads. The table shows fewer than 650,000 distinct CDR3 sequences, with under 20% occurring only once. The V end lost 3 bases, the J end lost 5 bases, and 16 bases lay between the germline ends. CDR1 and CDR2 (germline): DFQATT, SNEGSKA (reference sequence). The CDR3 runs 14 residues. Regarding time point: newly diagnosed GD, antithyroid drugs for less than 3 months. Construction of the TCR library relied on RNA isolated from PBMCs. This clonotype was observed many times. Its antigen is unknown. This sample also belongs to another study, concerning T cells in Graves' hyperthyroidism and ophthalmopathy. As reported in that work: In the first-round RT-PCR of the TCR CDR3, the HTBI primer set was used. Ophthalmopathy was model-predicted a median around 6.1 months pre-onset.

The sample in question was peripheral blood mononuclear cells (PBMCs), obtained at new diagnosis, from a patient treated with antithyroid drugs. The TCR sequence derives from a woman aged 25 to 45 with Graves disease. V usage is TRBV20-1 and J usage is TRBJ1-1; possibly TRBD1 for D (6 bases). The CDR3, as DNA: TGCAGTGCTAGGTACCTGGGGGCAGGGACTGAAGCTTTCTTT. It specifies CSARYLGAGTEAFF.